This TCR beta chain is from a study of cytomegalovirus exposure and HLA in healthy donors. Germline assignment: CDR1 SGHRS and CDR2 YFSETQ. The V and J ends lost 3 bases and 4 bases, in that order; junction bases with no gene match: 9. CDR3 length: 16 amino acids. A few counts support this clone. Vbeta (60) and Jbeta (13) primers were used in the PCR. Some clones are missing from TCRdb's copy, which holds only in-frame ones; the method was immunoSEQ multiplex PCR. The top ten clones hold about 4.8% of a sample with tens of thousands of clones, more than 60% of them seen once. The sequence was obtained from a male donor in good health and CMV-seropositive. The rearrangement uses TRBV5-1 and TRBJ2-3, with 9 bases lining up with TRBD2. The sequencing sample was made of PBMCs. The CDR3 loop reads CASSSLQRGVADTQYF. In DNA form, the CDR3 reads TGCGCCAGCAGCTCCCTTCAGCGGGGGGTCGCAGATACGCAGTATTTT.